This record covers a single TCR beta chain. Its antigen is unidentified. J gave up 2 bases and V 2 bases, and 5 bases lay outside the gene matches. This CDR3 has 14 amino acids. Germline V gene lookup returns CDR1 DFQATT and CDR2 SNEGSKA (reference sequence). The sample belongs to a study of vaccination and CD4 T cells after COVID-19. Overall study: A vaccine, either BNT162b2 or mRNA-1273, was given to participants in two doses. Regarding the study as a whole: Clonotypes reactive to SARS-CoV-2 had a median that went up from approximately 21 to 40, but not significantly. It was observed that, in convalescent patients, a median about 83% of reactive clones arose only post-vaccination.

Treatment: roughly ten-day PBMC culture with coronavirus spike peptide pools or control peptides (ViraFEST assay). The Oncomine TCR Beta short-read assay generated sequence data from the DNA of cultured CD4+ T cells. Scientists extracted genomic DNA from CD4+ T cells grown in culture. TCRdb redid the calling of the PCR reads with MiXCR, one entry per CDR3 protein. The repertoire holds about 17,000 distinct CDR3 sequences, with 45% as singletons. This TCR was recovered from a human donor who received a COVID-19 vaccine. This sequence joins TRBV20-1 and TRBJ2-5, with 7 bases lining up with TRBD2. The sequencing used CD4+ T cells from blood, cultured in vitro, collected before SARS-CoV-2 vaccination. The CDR3 spells CSARRLALQETQYF. The CDR3 DNA reads as TGCAGTGCTAGACGACTAGCCTTACAAGAGACCCAGTACTTC.